This entry lists 20 T cell receptor beta chains sequenced from one sample in a study of T cell repertoires in cytomegalovirus infection. TCRdb passed the reads through MiXCR, listing each CDR3 protein once. In the table there are roughly 630,000 distinct CDR3 sequences, 20% to 25% of which are singletons. Sequenced input: CD8+ T cells from PBMCs. The receptors shown here come from a human donor in good health (CMV status not recorded). Some clones in this sample may be carry-over from other donors' samples.

This clonotype was seen a handful of times. The chain links TRBV19 to TRBJ2-1; 10 bases map to TRBD1. Germline trimming cut 5 bases from V and 4 bases from J; bases unmatched to any gene: 5. The CDR3 loop spans 15 amino acids. Looked up from germline, CDR1 is LNHDA and CDR2 is SQIVND (reference sequence). CDR3: CASSRDRGGYNEQFF. DNA for the CDR3: TGTGCCAGTAGTCGGGACAGGGGCGGGTACAATGAGCAGTTCTTC.

V gene TRBV7-9 combines with J gene TRBJ2-7; 7 bases match TRBD1. From germline, CDR1 is SEHNR and CDR2 FQNEAQ (reference sequence). The CDR3 length is 13 residues. V shed 5 bases and J 6 bases; nucleotides not matched to a gene: 7. The CDR3 sequence: CASSPNRGGEQYF. The CDR3 bases are TGTGCCAGCAGCCCCAACAGGGGCGGCGAGCAGTACTTC.

The gene calls are TRBV5-6 and TRBJ2-7, with 8 bases that match TRBD1. The trim removed 4 bases at V and 13 bases at J, leaving 13 bases unmatched. Germline V gives CDR1 SGHDT, CDR2 YYEEEE. CDR3 length: 13 residues. This CDR3 reads CASSLGQAAAEYF. The CDR3 region has the DNA TGTGCCAGCAGCCTGGGACAGGCCGCCGCTGAATACTTC.

V and J are TRBV20-1 and TRBJ2-2; D possibly corresponds to TRBD2 (6 bases). Germline values: CDR1 DFQATT, CDR2 SNEGSKA (reference sequence). V lost 0 bases and J 2 bases, leaving 13 bases between the germline ends. The CDR3 length is 16 residues. The CDR3 reads CSARDLAGPNTGELFF. The CDR3 DNA reads TGCAGTGCTAGAGATCTTGCGGGACCTAACACCGGGGAGCTGTTTTTT.

The CDR3 loop is CASTSGGADNEQFF. The CDR3 bases are TGTGCCAGCACCTCGGGGGGGGCGGACAATGAGCAGTTCTTC. The chain uses TRBV6-5 and TRBJ2-1, with 8 bases aligning to TRBD2. The germline gives CDR1 MNHEY, CDR2 SVGAGI. The CDR3 is 14 amino acids. V was clipped by 7 bases and J by 5 bases; unmatched bases: 7.

This clonotype has just a few counts. This chain joins TRBV15 and TRBJ2-3; TRBD1 aligns across 7 bases. CDR3 size: 14 residues. J gave up 2 bases and V 5 bases, and 4 bases lay outside the gene matches. Looked up from germline, CDR1 is LNHNV and CDR2 is YYDKDF (reference sequence). The CDR3 spells CATSFGTDTDTQYF. CDR3 sequence (DNA): TGTGCCACCAGCTTCGGGACAGACACAGATACGCAGTATTTT.

The chain couples TRBV6-5 to TRBJ2-3; TRBD1 aligns across 10 bases. The CDR3 extends over 15 amino acids. CDR1 and CDR2 (germline): MNHEY, SVGAGI. With V trimmed by 6 bases and J by 5 bases, 8 bases remained unmatched. CDR3 sequence (DNA): TGTGCCAGCAGACGGGACAGGGGCCGTAAAGATACGCAGTATTTT. As protein: CASRRDRGRKDTQYF.

The gene calls are TRBV20-1 and TRBJ2-1, with 8 bases lining up with TRBD2. The V and J ends lost 1 base and 3 bases, in that order; junction bases with no gene match: 23. Looked up from germline, CDR1 is DFQATT and CDR2 is SNEGSKA (reference sequence). The CDR3 length is 21 residues. The CDR3 sequence: CSARGLIGAGDQKGGYNEQFF. The CDR3 coding sequence is TGCAGTGCTAGAGGATTAATCGGAGCGGGGGACCAAAAGGGGGGCTACAATGAGCAGTTCTTC.

This clonotype was seen a few times. The J gene is TRBJ2-1, the V gene TRBV6-5; D call uncertain. Trimming pared 3 bases from V and 3 bases from J, leaving 12 bases between. Per the germline V gene, CDR1 is MNHEY and CDR2 is SVGAGI. CDR3 size: 15 residues. The CDR3 region has the DNA TGTGCCAGCAGTTATAAGCTAAAATTCTACAATGAGCAGTTCTTC. As protein: CASSYKLKFYNEQFF.

This clonotype was observed at least ten times. The V call is TRBV7-6, the J call TRBJ2-2; 12 nucleotides align to TRBD2. Trimming cost V 2 bases and J 2 bases; bases outside gene matches: 9. CDR1 is SGHVS, CDR2 FNYEAQ, per germline. This CDR3 region has 19 residues. CDR3: CASSLPPSGGESNTGELFF. The CDR3 DNA follows: TGTGCCAGCAGCTTACCCCCTAGCGGGGGGGAAAGTAACACCGGGGAGCTGTTTTTT.

This clonotype was recorded at least ten times. The chain joins TRBV7-9 to TRBJ2-7; 10 bases are a match to TRBD1. This CDR3 spans 14 amino acids. Trimming at V came to 5 bases and at J to 5 bases, leaving 6 bases not matched to a gene. Looked up from germline, CDR1 is SEHNR and CDR2 is FQNEAQ (reference sequence). The CDR3 DNA sequence: TGTGCCAGCAGCATTTTCGGGACAGGGGACGAGCAGTACTTC. It encodes CASSIFGTGDEQYF.

The chain carries TRBV20-1 and TRBJ1-1, with D perhaps TRBD1 (6 bases). The germline CDR1 and CDR2 sequences are DFQATT and SNEGSKA (reference sequence). Trimming stripped 4 bases from V and 1 base from J, with 16 bases between. CDR3 length: 15 amino acids. The CDR3 DNA follows: TGCAGTGCTAAGGGCTTTCGACAGGAGAACACTGAAGCTTTCTTT. It yields the protein CSAKGFRQENTEAFF.

Many counts were recorded for this clonotype. The rearrangement joins TRBV7-8 to TRBJ2-3; 8 bases line up with TRBD2. The junction had 7 bases not matched to a gene; V was cut back by 6 bases and J by 2 bases. The length of the CDR3 is 15 residues. The germline CDR1 and CDR2 sequences are SGHVS and FQNEAQ. CDR3 nucleotide sequence: TGTGCCAGCAGGAGGTTGCGGGGGGCCACAGATACGCAGTATTTT. It encodes CASRRLRGATDTQYF.

Ten or more counts support this clonotype. This chain joins TRBV7-3 and TRBJ2-7; TRBD1 aligns across 10 bases. This CDR3 has 16 residues. The trim removed 5 bases at V and 5 bases at J, leaving 12 bases unmatched. Per germline, CDR1 SGHTA and CDR2 FQGTGA. The CDR3 protein is CASSQGQGREENEQYV. The CDR3 nucleotides read TGTGCCAGCAGCCAGGGACAGGGGAGGGAGGAAAACGAGCAGTACGTC.

In its sample, this clonotype was seen a few times. The chain combines TRBV12-5 with TRBJ2-1; TRBD1 agrees at 7 bases. The CDR3 covers 18 residues. Germline values: CDR1 LGHNT, CDR2 FRNRAP. V shed 0 bases, J shed 3 bases, and the junction held 11 bases outside the gene matches. In DNA, the CDR3 is TGTGCTAGTGGTTTGGTACTCGGGGACAGCGGAAGCTACAATGAGCAGTTCTTC. This codes for CASGLVLGDSGSYNEQFF.

As for this clonotype: With a much larger clone just one base away, this may be a read error. The rearrangement joins TRBV7-4 to TRBJ1-5; D uncertain. The CDR3 has 13 amino acids. CDR1 is SGHVT, CDR2 SQSDAQ, per germline. Trimming cost V 1 base and J 11 bases, with 12 bases left between them. As DNA, the CDR3 is TGTGCCAGCAGCTTAGGCAGGCCTTGGACCCAGCATTTT. This gives the protein CASSLGRPWTQHF.

This clonotype has a handful of counts. The chain couples TRBV24-1 to TRBJ1-5; D perhaps matches TRBD1 (5 bases). V was pared by 6 bases and J by 2 bases, with 7 bases between. Germline CDR1 KGHDR, CDR2 SFDVKD. This CDR3 is built from 13 residues. CDR3 loop: CATSQGGNQPQHF. CDR3 nucleotide sequence: TGTGCCACCAGTCAGGGCGGCAATCAGCCCCAGCATTTT.

This rearrangement joins TRBV6-2 or TRBV6-3 to TRBJ1-1, with a possible D match to TRBD1 (5 bases). Per the germline V gene, CDR1 is MNHEY and CDR2 is SVGEGT. Trimming took off 4 bases at V and 4 bases at J, with 13 bases between the two ends. The CDR3 is 14 residues long. This CDR3 is CASSFPPGRTEAFF. The CDR3 nucleotides are TGTGCCAGCAGTTTCCCTCCGGGACGCACTGAAGCTTTCTTT.

This clonotype was counted ten times or more. The chain uses TRBV7-6 and TRBJ2-5; the D is unclear. Germline V gives CDR1 SGHVS, CDR2 FNYEAQ. This CDR3 has 13 amino acids. Trimming removed 3 bases from V and 4 bases from J, with 9 bases in between. CDR3 in amino acids: CASSFHSLETQYF. The CDR3 DNA sequence: TGTGCCAGCAGCTTCCATTCACTAGAGACCCAGTACTTC.

In this sample, this clonotype turned up a few times. This rearrangement joins TRBV5-4 to TRBJ1-5, with no clear D. V lost 0 bases, J lost 5 bases, and 9 bases lay in between. The CDR3 length is 14 residues. Germline V CDR1 and CDR2: SGHNT, YYREEE (reference sequence). CDR3 sequence reads: CASSLGPLDQPQHF. The CDR3 DNA follows: TGTGCCAGCAGCTTGGGGCCGCTAGATCAGCCCCAGCATTTT.